The TCR beta chain under discussion was sequenced for a study of T cell changes during pregnancy in multiple sclerosis. Profiling relied on immunoSEQ multiplex PCR, and the TCRdb table lists in-frame clones only, not all of them. The data hold about 30,000 clones, with 90% to 95% observed a single time. With 4 bases removed from V and 2 bases from J, the gap between germline ends came to 12 bases. Germline assignment: CDR1 MNHNS and CDR2 SASEGT. CDR3 size: 14 residues. The chain employs TRBV6-1 and TRBJ2-7, with D unclear. The receptor was derived from a female donor with multiple sclerosis, enrolled in a pregnancy study. The specimen was CD8+ T cells from peripheral blood mononuclear cells, collected before pregnancy. CDR3 in DNA: TGTGCCAGCAGTGCCTTTATCCCCCCCTACGAGCAGTACTTC. Protein sequence: CASSAFIPPYEQYF.